Here is one TCR beta chain with its context. Its antigen remains unknown. The sample originates from a study of OX40 agonist ivuxolimab in advanced cancers. About the research overall: Every 2 weeks, patients got intravenous ivuxolimab at one of six dose levels (0.01-10 mg/kg). The group had a mean age of 60 years, ranged from 23 to 79, and was roughly 83% male.

Study results and limitations: CD4+ and CD8+ blood T cells expanded clonally by week 6 at 0.1 to 3.0 mg/kg.

The V end was cut by 0 bases, the J end by 0 bases, with 6 bases between. CDR3 length: 15 amino acids. CDR1 and CDR2 (germline): LNHNV, YYDKDF (reference sequence). TCRdb's copy holds only in-frame clones and misses some; the assay was immunoSEQ multiplex PCR. The data contain almost 80,000 clones, roughly four fifths of them singletons. The starting material was CD4+ or CD8+ T cells sorted from blood, obtained in a trial of the OX40 agonist ivuxolimab. The chain couples TRBV15 to TRBJ1-5; no definite D call. This clonotype originated in an adult with an advanced solid tumor such as melanoma, head and neck, liver or kidney cancer. The CDR3 region has the DNA TGTGCCACCAGCAGAGAAATTCATAGCAATCAGCCCCAGCATTTT. Amino acids: CATSREIHSNQPQHF.